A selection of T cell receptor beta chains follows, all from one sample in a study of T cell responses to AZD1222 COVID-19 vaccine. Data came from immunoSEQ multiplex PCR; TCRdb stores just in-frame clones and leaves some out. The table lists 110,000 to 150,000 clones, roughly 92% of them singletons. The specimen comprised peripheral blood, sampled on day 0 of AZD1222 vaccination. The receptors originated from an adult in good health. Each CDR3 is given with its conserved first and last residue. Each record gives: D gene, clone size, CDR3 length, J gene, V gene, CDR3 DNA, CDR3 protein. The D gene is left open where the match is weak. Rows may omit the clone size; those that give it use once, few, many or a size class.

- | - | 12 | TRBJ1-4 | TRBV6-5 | TGTGCCAGCTCTGATAATAATGAAAAACTGTTTTTT | CASSDNNEKLFF
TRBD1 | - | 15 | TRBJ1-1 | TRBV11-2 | TGTGCCAGCAGCCTCGGACAGGAACCGAACACTGAAGCTTTCTTT | CASSLGQEPNTEAFF
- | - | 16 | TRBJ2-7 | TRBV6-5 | TGTGCCAGCAGTTCCAAGGGCCATGCAGGGTACTACGAGCAGTACTTC | CASSSKGHAGYYEQYF
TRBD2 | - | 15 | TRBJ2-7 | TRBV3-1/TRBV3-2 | TGTGCCAGCAGCCCCGGACTAGTCAGATCCTACGAGCAGTACTTC | CASSPGLVRSYEQYF
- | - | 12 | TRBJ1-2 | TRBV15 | TGTGCCACCAGCAGAGATAGTAATGGCTACACCTTC | CATSRDSNGYTF
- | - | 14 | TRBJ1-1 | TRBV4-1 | TGCGCCAGCAGCCAAGATTGGCTGAACACTGAAGCTTTCTTT | CASSQDWLNTEAFF
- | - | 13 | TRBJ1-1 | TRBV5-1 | TGCGCCAGCAGCTTAAAGTTGAACACTGAAGCTTTCTTT | CASSLKLNTEAFF
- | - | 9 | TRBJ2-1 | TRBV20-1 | TGCAGTGCTAGCAATGAGCAGTTCTTC | CSASNEQFF
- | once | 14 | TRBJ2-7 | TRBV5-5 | TGTGCCAGCAGCCGCCTCTTATCACCCTACGAGCAGTACTTC | CASSRLLSPYEQYF
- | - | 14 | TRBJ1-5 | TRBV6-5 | TGTGCCAGCAGACCTCCAAATAGCAATCAGCCCCAGCATTTT | CASRPPNSNQPQHF
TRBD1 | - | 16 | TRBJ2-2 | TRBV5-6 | TGTGCCAGCAGCCGAGGGGACAGGGGTAACACCGGGGAGCTGTTTTTT | CASSRGDRGNTGELFF
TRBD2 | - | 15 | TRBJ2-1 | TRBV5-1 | TGCGCCAGCAGCCATAGACTAGCGGCCCGTTATGAGCAGTTCTTC | CASSHRLAARYEQFF
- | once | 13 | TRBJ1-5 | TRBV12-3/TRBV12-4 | TGTGCCAGCAGTTTTACAGTCAATCAGCCCCAGCATTTT | CASSFTVNQPQHF
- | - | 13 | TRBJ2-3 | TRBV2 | TGTGCCAGCAGGAGCCTCGGAACAGATACGCAGTATTTT | CASRSLGTDTQYF
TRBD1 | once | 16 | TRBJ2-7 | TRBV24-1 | TGTGCCACCAGTGATTTGTCCGGGACAGGAGGCTACGAGCAGTACTTC | CATSDLSGTGGYEQYF
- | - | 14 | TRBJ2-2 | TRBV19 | TGTGCCAGTAGTCGGGGGGCGCTTCCCGGGGAGCTGTTTTTT | CASSRGALPGELFF
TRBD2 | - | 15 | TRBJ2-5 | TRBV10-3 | TGTGCCATCAGTGACCCAGCGGGAGGACAAGAGACCCAGTACTTC | CAISDPAGGQETQYF
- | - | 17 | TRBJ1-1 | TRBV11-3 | TGTGCCAGCAGCTTAGATTCTGGGTCGGGGGACCGAGGAGAAGCTTTCTTT | CASSLDSGSGDRGEAFF
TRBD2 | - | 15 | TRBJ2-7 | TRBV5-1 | TGCGCCAGCAGTCCCCTGGGCGGGAGAAAAACAGAGCAGTACTTC | CASSPLGGRKTEQYF
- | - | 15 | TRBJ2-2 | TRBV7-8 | TGTGCCAGCAGCTCCTTGACCCAAAAACCCGGGGAGCTGTTTTTT | CASSSLTQKPGELFF
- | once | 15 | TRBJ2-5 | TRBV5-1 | TGCGCCAGCAGCTCAGGGGGGGTCGTCCAAGAGACCCAGTACTTC | CASSSGGVVQETQYF
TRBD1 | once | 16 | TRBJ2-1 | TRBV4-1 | TGCGCCAGCAGCCAAGGTCGGCAGGGGGCCTACAATGAGCAGTTCTTC | CASSQGRQGAYNEQFF
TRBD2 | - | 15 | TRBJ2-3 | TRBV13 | TGTGCCAGCAGTCGTATAGCGGGTAGCACAGATACGCAGTATTTT | CASSRIAGSTDTQYF
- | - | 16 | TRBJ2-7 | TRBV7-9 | TGTGCCAGCAGCCCCCGCGCCCCACAGACGAACTACGAGCAGTACTTC | CASSPRAPQTNYEQYF
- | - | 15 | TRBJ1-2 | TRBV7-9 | TGTGCCAGCACTCCGCGTCAGACGGTCAACTATGGCTACACCTTC | CASTPRQTVNYGYTF
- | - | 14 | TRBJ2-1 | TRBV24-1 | TGTGCCACCAGTGATTATAGCTACCACAATGAGCAGTTCTTC | CATSDYSYHNEQFF
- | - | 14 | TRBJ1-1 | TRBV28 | TGTGCCAGCAGACCCGGGACGGCGAACACTGAAGCTTTCTTT | CASRPGTANTEAFF
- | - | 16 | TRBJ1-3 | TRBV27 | TGTGCCAGCAGTCCCTCCCAGGGAGACTCTGGAAACACCATATATTTT | CASSPSQGDSGNTIYF
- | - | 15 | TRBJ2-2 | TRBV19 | TGTGCCAGTAGTATAGTCTGGACCAACACCGGGGAGCTGTTTTTT | CASSIVWTNTGELFF
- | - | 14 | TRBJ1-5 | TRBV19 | TGTGCCAGTAGTTCGTCCGGGACGTCTCAGCCCCAGCATTTT | CASSSSGTSQPQHF
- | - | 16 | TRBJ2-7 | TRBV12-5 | TGTGCTAGTGGTTTGGTACTCGGGCAGGACAGCTACGAGCAGTACTTC | CASGLVLGQDSYEQYF
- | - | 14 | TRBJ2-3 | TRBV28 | TGTGCCAGCAGTTTGCGCAGTAGCACAGATACGCAGTATTTT | CASSLRSSTDTQYF
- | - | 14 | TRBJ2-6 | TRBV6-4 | TGTGCCAGCGATCCTGACTCTGGGGCCAACGTCCTGACTTTC | CASDPDSGANVLTF
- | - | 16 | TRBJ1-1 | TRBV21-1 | TGTGCCAGCAGCCAGTACGGGGTGGGGATGAACACTGAAGCTTTCTTT | CASSQYGVGMNTEAFF
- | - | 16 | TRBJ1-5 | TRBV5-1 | TGCGCCAGCAGCTTAGGACAAACCCTTTTCAATCAGCCCCAGCATTTT | CASSLGQTLFNQPQHF
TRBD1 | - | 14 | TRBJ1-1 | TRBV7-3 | TGTGCCAGCAGTCCCACAGGGGAACACACTGAAGCTTTCTTT | CASSPTGEHTEAFF
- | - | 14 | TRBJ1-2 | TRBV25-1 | TGTGCCAGCAGTGAATCCGGCAGCTACTATGGCTACACCTTC | CASSESGSYYGYTF
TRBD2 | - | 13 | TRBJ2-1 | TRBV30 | TGTGCCTGGAGGGTAGCGGGAGTCTCTGAGCAGTTCTTC | CAWRVAGVSEQFF
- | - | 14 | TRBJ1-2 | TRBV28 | TGTGCCAGCAGTTTAAGAGGGGGTGGGTATGGCTACACCTTC | CASSLRGGGYGYTF
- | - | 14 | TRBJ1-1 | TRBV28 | TGTGCCAGCAGTTTGGGTGTGGGGAACACTGAAGCTTTCTTT | CASSLGVGNTEAFF
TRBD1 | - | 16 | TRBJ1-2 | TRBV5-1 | TGCGCCAGCAGCGGGCAACAGGGGTTTGGTAACTATGGCTACACCTTC | CASSGQQGFGNYGYTF
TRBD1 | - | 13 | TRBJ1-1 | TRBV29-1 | TGCAGCGCCTGGACAGGGCGCGTCACTGAAGCTTTCTTT | CSAWTGRVTEAFF
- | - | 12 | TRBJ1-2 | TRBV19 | TGTGCCAGTAGTATGACATACTATGGCTACACCTTC | CASSMTYYGYTF
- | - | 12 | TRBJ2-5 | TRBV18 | TGTGCCAGCTCACCACTAGGAGAGACCCAGTACTTC | CASSPLGETQYF
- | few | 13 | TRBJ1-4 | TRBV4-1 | TGCGCCAGCAGCCAAGTTCACCGGGTTGGTCTGTTTTTT | CASSQVHRVGLFF